What follows are 9 T cell receptor beta chains derived from one specimen sequenced in a study of shared clonotypes between healthy human individuals. Clones were read by immunoSEQ multiplex PCR, and TCRdb kept only the in-frame ones, dropping some. The sample has some 580,000 clones; more than 95% are singletons. Source material: naive CD4+ T cells sorted from blood. The subset is: CD45RA+ positively selected. The receptors here all came from a woman aged 30 to 39 in good health.

This rearrangement joins TRBV28 to TRBJ2-7; D not resolved. Looked up from germline, CDR1 is MDHEN and CDR2 is SYDVKM. This CDR3 is 14 amino acids long. The V and J ends lost 5 bases and 2 bases respectively, with 13 bases between them. In DNA form, the CDR3 reads TGTGCCAGCAGTATCAATCCCCACGCCTACGAGCAGTACTTC. This translates into CASSINPHAYEQYF.

The chain carries TRBV6-5 and TRBJ2-3; tentative D call: TRBD2 (5 bases). The CDR3 runs 13 residues. V shed 6 bases and J shed 2 bases, with 9 bases lying between them. Looked up from germline, CDR1 is MNHEY and CDR2 is SVGAGI. CDR3 DNA sequence: TGTGCCAGCAGGCAGCGGTTCACAGATACGCAGTATTTT. Its translation is CASRQRFTDTQYF.

The chain has TRBV19 and TRBJ2-2; no firm D call. Deletions cut 5 bases from V and 3 bases from J, with 4 bases between. Germline lookup yields CDR1 LNHDA and CDR2 SQIVND (reference sequence). CDR3 length: 12 amino acids. CDR3 sequence: CASSAYTGELFF. CDR3 sequence (DNA): TGTGCCAGTAGTGCTTACACCGGGGAGCTGTTTTTT.

This clone was observed once. This chain joins TRBV5-1 and TRBJ1-1; 8 bases agree with TRBD1. The V and J ends lost 6 bases and 1 base, in that order; junction bases with no gene match: 11. The germline V gene has CDR1 SGHRS and CDR2 YFSETQ. The CDR3 sequence is 16 residues long. CDR3 in amino acids: CASNGRGLRENTEAFF. In nucleotides, the CDR3 is TGCGCCAGCAACGGCAGGGGGCTTCGGGAGAACACTGAAGCTTTCTTT. Filled out from reference TRBV5-1 and TRBJ1-1, the complete variable domain reads KAGVTQTPRYLIKTRGQQVTLSCSPISGHRSVSWYQQTPGQGLQFLFEYFSETQRNKGNFPGRFSGRQFSNSRSEMNVSTLELGDSALYLCASNGRGLRENTEAFFGQGTRLTVV.

This chain links TRBV20-1 with TRBJ1-2; 8 bases are a match to TRBD1. V shed 5 bases, J shed 12 bases, and the junction held 8 bases outside the gene matches. The CDR3 consists of 11 residues. Per germline, CDR1 DFQATT and CDR2 SNEGSKA (reference sequence). The CDR3 DNA sequence: TGCAGTGCTTCCGGGACAGGAGGTAACACCTTC. The encoded protein is CSASGTGGNTF.

This chain uses TRBV11-3 with TRBJ2-7, with a weak D call TRBD2 (6 bases). Germline CDR1 reads SGHNT; CDR2 reads YENEEA. This CDR3 spans 13 amino acids. Trimming removed 4 bases at V and 3 bases at J, with 10 bases between. The CDR3 region has the DNA TGTGCCAGCAGCTGGGTCGGGAGCTACGAGCAGTACTTC. As protein: CASSWVGSYEQYF.

The V gene is TRBV15, the J gene TRBJ1-4; D is ambiguous. The V gene's germline CDR1 is LNHNV and CDR2 YYDKDF (reference sequence). The V and J ends lost 0 bases and 8 bases respectively, with 7 bases between them. This CDR3 contains 13 residues. DNA for the CDR3: TGTGCCACCAGCAGAGATAGGCGGGAAAAACTGTTTTTT. Encoded protein: CATSRDRREKLFF.

The chain links TRBV4-2 to TRBJ2-6; TRBD1 agrees at 8 bases. CDR1 LGHNA and CDR2 YNFKEQ come from the germline V gene. The V and J ends lost 0 bases and 3 bases, in that order; junction bases with no gene match: 7. This CDR3 spans 18 amino acids. As DNA, the CDR3 is TGTGCCAGCAGCCAAGAGGGGCAGGGGGCTGATGGGGCCAACGTCCTGACTTTC. It is translated as CASSQEGQGADGANVLTF.

This clone appeared once. The chain joins TRBV27 to TRBJ1-3, with 7 bases matching TRBD1. V was pared by 1 base and J by 3 bases, with 9 bases of the junction left unmatched. Per the germline V gene, CDR1 is MNHEY and CDR2 is SMNVEV (reference sequence). CDR3 length: 17 residues. CDR3 nucleotides: TGTGCCAGCAGTTTATACCCCCAGGGGGTGGGTGGAAACACCATATATTTT. Translation: CASSLYPQGVGGNTIYF.